This T cell receptor (beta chain) comes out of a study of cytomegalovirus exposure and HLA in healthy donors. Details on this clone: Its specificity is unknown.

PCR used 60 Vbeta primers and 13 Jbeta primers. Measured with immunoSEQ multiplex PCR; TCRdb has only the in-frame clones, and not every one. Of some 160,000 clones in the sample, 60% to 80% were seen once. Whole-study findings and limits: Available immune exposure information covered CMV serostatus only. According to a later analysis, most TCR beta chains associated with CMV appeared HLA-restricted. Differences between HLA loci emerged in a later analysis of TCR association rates, with DRB1 most and HLA-C fewest. In an earlier analysis, productive rearrangement rates for most beta V segments clustered near 87% or 30%.

CDR1 is MRHNA and CDR2 is SNTAGT in the germline V gene. CDR3 length equals 16 residues. Unmatched junction bases numbered 7, after V lost 3 bases and J lost 5 bases. The material sequenced was PBMCs. The chain combines TRBV6-4 with TRBJ2-1, with TRBD2 identical over 10 bases. This TCR came from a woman in her 30s in good health and CMV-seronegative. The CDR3 bases are TGTGCCAGCAGTGAAGGGGCTAGCGGGGGACACAATGAGCAGTTCTTC. Its protein product is CASSEGASGGHNEQFF.